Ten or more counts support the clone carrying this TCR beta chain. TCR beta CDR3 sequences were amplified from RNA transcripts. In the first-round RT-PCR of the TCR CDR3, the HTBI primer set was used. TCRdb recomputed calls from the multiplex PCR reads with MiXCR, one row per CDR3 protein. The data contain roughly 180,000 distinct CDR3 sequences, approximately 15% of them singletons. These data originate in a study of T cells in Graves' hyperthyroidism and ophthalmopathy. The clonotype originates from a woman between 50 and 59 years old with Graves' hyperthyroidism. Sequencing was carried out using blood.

CDR3 bases: TGTGCCAGCAGTCCAGGGAATCCTCCCTACGAGCAGTACTTC. Its translation is CASSPGNPPYEQYF. This chain uses TRBV12-3 or TRBV12-4 with TRBJ2-7; D may be TRBD1 (5 bases). This CDR3 is 14 amino acids long. The V end was cut by 5 bases, the J end by 2 bases, with 13 bases between.